This TCR beta chain was identified in a study of blood T cell repertoires in COVID-19. Study details: Collection of acute and convalescent COVID-19 samples took place in the United States, Italy and Spain. In each case, the material was cDNA or gDNA derived from T cells, B-cell-depleted T cells, or PBMCs.

Trimming at V came to 0 bases and at J to 5 bases, leaving 6 bases not matched to a gene. Per the germline V gene, CDR1 is LGHDT and CDR2 is YNNKEL (reference sequence). This CDR3 has 15 amino acids. TCRdb keeps only in-frame clones here, not all; method: immunoSEQ multiplex PCR. The table has 300,000 to 500,000 clones, over 75% seen once. Participants' reported clinical history set cohort assignment. Sample: PBMCs or T cells enriched from blood (not recorded which). This chain connects TRBV3-1 (or the pseudogene TRBV3-2) to TRBJ1-2, with 7 bases identical to TRBD1. The clonotype originates from a woman in her 30s with acute COVID-19. Here the CDR3 DNA reads TGTGCCAGCAGCCAAGACCCCGACAGGGCGTATGGCTACACCTTC. The encoded protein is CASSQDPDRAYGYTF.